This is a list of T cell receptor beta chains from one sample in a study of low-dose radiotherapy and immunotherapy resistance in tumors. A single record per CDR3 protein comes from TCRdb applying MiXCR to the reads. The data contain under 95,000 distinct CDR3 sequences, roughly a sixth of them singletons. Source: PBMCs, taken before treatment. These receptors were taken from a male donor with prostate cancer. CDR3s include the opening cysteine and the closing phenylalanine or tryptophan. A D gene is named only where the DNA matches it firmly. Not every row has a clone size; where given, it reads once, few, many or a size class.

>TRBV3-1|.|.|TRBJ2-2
CASSPIDRSNTGELFF
TGTGCCAGCAGCCCAATAGACAGATCGAACACCGGGGAGCTGTTTTTT
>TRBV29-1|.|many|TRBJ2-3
CSVAGQSTLADTQYF
TGCAGCGTGGCGGGACAGTCGACGTTGGCAGATACGCAGTATTTT
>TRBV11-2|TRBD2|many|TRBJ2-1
CASSFRTSAEQFF
TGTGCCAGCAGCTTTCGGACTAGCGCTGAGCAGTTCTTC
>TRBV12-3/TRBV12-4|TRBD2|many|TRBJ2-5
CASSLGTSGGGETQYF
TGTGCCAGCAGTTTGGGAACTAGCGGGGGAGGTGAGACCCAGTACTTC
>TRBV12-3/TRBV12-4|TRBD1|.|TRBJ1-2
CASSTDRGRSAHYGYTF
TGTGCCAGCAGCACAGACAGGGGGCGGTCAGCTCACTATGGCTACACCTTC
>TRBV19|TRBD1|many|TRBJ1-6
CASTRDRGRGSPLHF
TGTGCCAGTACCAGGGACAGGGGTAGGGGTTCACCCCTCCACTTT
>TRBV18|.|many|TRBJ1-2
CASSQPRDLEEGYTF
TGTGCCAGCTCACAACCCCGGGACTTGGAAGAAGGCTACACCTTC
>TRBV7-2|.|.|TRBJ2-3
CASSLRVVRADTQYF
TGTGCCAGCAGCTTACGGGTAGTAAGGGCCGATACGCAGTATTTT
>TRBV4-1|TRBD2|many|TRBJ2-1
CASSQVGLAYNEQFF
TGCGCCAGCAGCCAAGTTGGACTAGCGTACAATGAGCAGTTCTTC
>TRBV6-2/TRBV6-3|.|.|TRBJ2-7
CASSYGVGTYEQYF
TGTGCCAGCAGTTACGGGGTGGGCACCTACGAGCAGTACTTC
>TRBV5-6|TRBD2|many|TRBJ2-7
CASSLAVTGGDGEQYF
TGTGCCAGCAGCTTGGCCGTCACGGGGGGGGATGGGGAGCAGTACTTC
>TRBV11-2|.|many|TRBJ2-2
CASSTNPGPEKLFF
TGTGCCAGCAGCACCAATCCGGGACCTGAAAAGCTGTTTTTT
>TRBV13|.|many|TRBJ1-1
CASSLGSNTEAFF
TGTGCCAGCAGCTTGGGCAGTAACACTGAAGCTTTCTTT
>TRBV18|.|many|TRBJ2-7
CASSRGEYF
TGTGCCAGCTCACGAGGAGAGTACTTC
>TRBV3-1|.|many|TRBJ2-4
CASSNRNIQYF
TGTGCCAGCAGTAATAGGAACATTCAGTACTTC
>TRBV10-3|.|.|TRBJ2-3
CAISNPTDTQYF
TGTGCCATCAGTAACCCCACAGATACGCAGTATTTT
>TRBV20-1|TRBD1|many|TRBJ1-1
CSARDRGRTEAFF
TGCAGTGCTCGCGACAGGGGGAGGACTGAAGCTTTCTTT
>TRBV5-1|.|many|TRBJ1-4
CASSLEDEKLFF
TGCGCCAGCAGCTTGGAAGATGAAAAACTGTTTTTT
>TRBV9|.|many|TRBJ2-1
CASSPATDNEQFF
TGTGCCAGCAGCCCTGCGACGGACAATGAGCAGTTCTTC
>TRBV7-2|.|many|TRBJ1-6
CASSTKDSAAFVGPFYNSPLHF
TGTGCCAGCAGCACTAAAGACTCCGCGGCGTTCGTGGGCCCCTTCTATAATTCACCCCTCCACTTT
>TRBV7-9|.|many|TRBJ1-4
CASSLASGGLGTNEKLFF
TGTGCCAGCAGCTTAGCGTCGGGGGGCCTGGGGACTAATGAAAAACTGTTTTTT
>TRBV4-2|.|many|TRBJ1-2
CASSQLDSTYGYTF
TGTGCCAGCAGCCAATTAGACAGCACCTATGGCTACACCTTC
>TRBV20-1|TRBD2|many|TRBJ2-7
CSARAALGLGEQYF
TGCAGTGCTAGAGCCGCTTTGGGACTAGGGGAGCAGTACTTC
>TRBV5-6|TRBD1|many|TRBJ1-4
CASSLWTGSTTNEKLFF
TGTGCCAGCAGCCTTTGGACAGGGAGTACAACTAATGAAAAACTGTTTTTT
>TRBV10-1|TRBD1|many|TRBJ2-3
CASSDHRPRGLDTQYF
TGCGCCAGCAGTGACCATCGTCCCAGGGGGCTAGATACGCAGTATTTT
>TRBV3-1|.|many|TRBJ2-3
CASTRDSSGLSTDTQYF
TGTGCCAGCACCCGGGACAGTTCGGGACTCAGCACAGATACGCAGTATTTT
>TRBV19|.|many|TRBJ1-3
CASSIGGARENTIYF
TGTGCCAGTAGTATAGGAGGAGCTCGGGAAAACACCATATATTTT
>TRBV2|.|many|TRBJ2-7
CATKQGSGSYEQYF
TGTGCCACTAAGCAGGGTTCGGGCTCCTACGAGCAGTACTTC
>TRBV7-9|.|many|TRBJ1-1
CASSPRSPVRSSDTEAFF
TGTGCCAGCAGCCCAAGGTCCCCGGTGCGGAGCTCAGACACTGAAGCTTTCTTT
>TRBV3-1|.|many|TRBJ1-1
CASSQGPLEAFF
TGTGCCAGCAGCCAAGGGCCATTGGAAGCTTTCTTT
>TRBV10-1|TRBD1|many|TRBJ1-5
CASRGTGCKPQHF
TGCGCCTCCCGGGGGACAGGGTGTAAGCCCCAGCATTTT
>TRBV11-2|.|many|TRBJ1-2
CASSLEGSGYTF
TGTGCCAGCAGCTTAGAGGGTTCCGGCTACACCTTC
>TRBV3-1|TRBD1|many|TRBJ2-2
CASSQGRQGINTGELFF
TGTGCCAGCAGCCAAGGGAGACAGGGGATAAACACCGGGGAGCTGTTTTTT
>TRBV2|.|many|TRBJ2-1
CASAEYSSYNEQFF
TGTGCCAGCGCGGAGTACAGCTCCTACAATGAGCAGTTCTTC
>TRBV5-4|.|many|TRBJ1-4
CASSQQGITNEKLFF
TGTGCCAGCAGCCAGCAGGGAATCACTAATGAAAAACTGTTTTTT
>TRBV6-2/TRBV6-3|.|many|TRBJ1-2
CASTPLPNYGYTF
TGTGCCAGCACCCCTCTCCCTAACTATGGCTACACCTTC
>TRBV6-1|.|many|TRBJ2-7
CASSETVEQYF
TGTGCCAGCAGTGAAACGGTCGAGCAGTACTTC
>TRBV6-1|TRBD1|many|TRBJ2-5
CASSARPGQGETQYF
TGTGCCAGCAGTGCTAGACCGGGACAGGGTGAGACCCAGTACTTC
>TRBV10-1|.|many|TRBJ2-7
CASSESRTDYEQYF
TGCGCCAGCAGTGAGTCGAGGACGGACTACGAGCAGTACTTC
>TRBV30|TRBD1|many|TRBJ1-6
CAWTPTGYSPLHF
TGTGCCTGGACCCCGACAGGGTATTCACCCCTCCACTTT
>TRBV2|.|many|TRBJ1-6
CASSDSLSVSPLHF
TGTGCCAGCAGTGATTCCCTCTCGGTTTCACCCCTCCACTTT
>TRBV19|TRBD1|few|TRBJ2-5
CASSISDREETQYF
TGTGCCAGTAGTATCTCGGACAGGGAAGAGACCCAGTACTTC